A single sample is the source of the 6 T cell receptor beta chains below, sequenced in a study of T cells in Graves' hyperthyroidism and ophthalmopathy. Amplification of TCR beta CDR3 regions used RNA as the template. The study used the HTBI primer set for a first-round RT-PCR of the TCR CDR3. TCRdb re-analysed the multiplex PCR reads in MiXCR, keeping a single row per CDR3 protein. The sample includes about 280,000 distinct CDR3 sequences, 25% of them seen just once. The sequenced sample consisted of blood. These receptors all stem from a man in his forties with Graves' hyperthyroidism that later progressed to Graves' ophthalmopathy.

As for this clonotype: One junction end does not reproduce the germline sequence, and a read error may be involved. The chain's CDR3 is CSAGDSVRYEQYF. CDR3 bases: TGCAGTGCTGGAGATTCGGTCCGCTACGAGCAGTACTTC. The chain uses TRBV20-1 and TRBJ2-7; the D is unclear. This CDR3 contains 13 residues. The germline V gene has CDR1 DFQATT and CDR2 SNEGSKA (reference sequence).

This clonotype was seen repeatedly, ten times or more. V usage is TRBV6-2 or TRBV6-3 and J usage is TRBJ2-7; TRBD1 is a possible D gene (6 bases). The CDR3 is made up of 15 amino acids. V lost 0 bases and J 0 bases, leaving 9 bases between the germline ends. The germline CDR1 and CDR2 sequences are MNHEY and SVGEGT. CDR3 sequence: CASSYSRGNSYEQYF. CDR3 DNA sequence: TGTGCCAGCAGTTACTCGAGGGGGAACTCCTACGAGCAGTACTTC.

V is TRBV5-1 and J is TRBJ2-6; D is uncertain. V was shortened by 5 bases and J by 0 bases, with 9 bases between the two germline ends. Germline-derived CDR1 and CDR2 are SGHRS and YFSETQ. The CDR3 is 15 amino acids. This CDR3 is CASRMGASGANVLTF. The CDR3 region has the DNA TGCGCCAGCAGGATGGGTGCCTCTGGGGCCAACGTCCTGACTTTC.

Many counts were recorded for this clonotype. The V call is TRBV10-3, the J call TRBJ2-5; D is unclear. Germline V gene data show CDR1 as ENHRY and CDR2 as SYGVKD. This CDR3 contains 12 residues. V lost 3 bases to trimming and J lost 3 bases, with 5 bases between them. DNA for the CDR3: TGTGCCATCAGTGATTTAGAAGAGACCCAGTACTTC. Translating it yields CAISDLEETQYF.

This clonotype was counted ten times or more. CDR3 coding DNA: TGTGCCAGCAGCTTAATTAAGAACACTGAAGCTTTCTTT. It encodes CASSLIKNTEAFF. J is TRBJ1-1 and V is TRBV7-3, with unresolved D. CDR1 and CDR2 (germline): SGHTA, FQGTGA. The CDR3 is 13 amino acids. Trimming took 1 base from V and 1 from J, leaving 4 bases between them.

This clonotype was seen more than once but under ten times. This chain connects TRBV12-3 or TRBV12-4 to TRBJ1-1; TRBD1 is a possible D gene (5 bases). The V gene lost 7 bases and the J gene lost 4 bases, with 19 bases spanning the gap. The CDR3 consists of 15 residues. The CDR3 reads CASKIGGRAGTEAFF. The CDR3 region has the DNA TGTGCCAGCAAAATCGGGGGGAGGGCGGGCACTGAAGCTTTCTTT.